The T cell receptor (beta chain) under discussion was sequenced for a study of cytomegalovirus exposure and HLA in healthy donors. Regarding the study as a whole: Per a later analysis, HLA-associated TCR beta chains showed more clonal expansion than other, equally common TCR beta chains. A link between a missense DCLRE1C variant and TCR beta V- and J-gene trimming emerged from a later analysis.

Primers: 60 Vbeta forward and 13 Jbeta reverse. Assay: immunoSEQ multiplex PCR; the TCRdb copy retains only in-frame clones and omits some. The sample holds tens of thousands of clones; over 75% are singletons and the top ten take about 4.4%. A note on this clone: As yet, its antigen is unknown.

The CDR3 is 16 amino acids. Between the trimmed V and J ends, which lost 5 bases and 0 bases, there was a span of 15 bases. The V gene's germline CDR1 is SGHRS and CDR2 YFSETQ. Unrecorded immune exposures were likely, despite nominal health at sampling. This clonotype originated in a male donor in good health and CMV-seropositive. Sequenced sample: PBMCs. V is TRBV5-1 and J is TRBJ2-1; maybe TRBD1 (6 bases). CDR3 amino acids: CASSQNPGDSYNEQFF. The DNA of the CDR3 is TGCGCCAGCAGTCAAAACCCAGGGGACTCCTACAATGAGCAGTTCTTC. Using reference TRBV5-1 and TRBJ2-1 for the parts outside the CDR3, the full variable domain is KAGVTQTPRYLIKTRGQQVTLSCSPISGHRSVSWYQQTPGQGLQFLFEYFSETQRNKGNFPGRFSGRQFSNSRSEMNVSTLELGDSALYLCASSQNPGDSYNEQFFGPGTRLTVL.